The 26 T cell receptor beta chains given below trace back to one sample, sequenced in a study of blood T cells in healthy people across ages. Through a sample-barcoded 5' primer and a J-beta primer mix, a second PCR was run for about 7 to 12 cycles. TCRdb called the 5' RACE reads again in MiXCR, with one record for every CDR3 protein. In the table there are hundreds of thousands of distinct CDR3 sequences, roughly 21% of which are singletons. The sequencing sample was made of blood. The origin of the receptors is a man aged 65 to 85 in good health.

V and J are TRBV28 and TRBJ1-2; D is undetermined. The CDR3 sequence is 12 residues long. V lost 6 bases and J lost 8, with 13 bases in between. CDR1 and CDR2 from the germline V gene are MDHEN and SYDVKM. CDR3 sequence reads: CASRLGGKGYTF. As DNA, the CDR3 is TGTGCCAGCAGACTCGGAGGGAAGGGCTACACCTTC.

This clonotype was detected only a few times. The chain carries TRBV7-8 and TRBJ2-5; 8 bases are a match to TRBD2. The CDR3 contains 15 residues. Germline V gene data show CDR1 as SGHVS and CDR2 as FQNEAQ. V dropped 9 bases and J dropped 5; count of bases not matched to a gene: 14. The CDR3: CASTYRREASETQYF. The CDR3 DNA sequence: TGTGCCAGTACGTACCGGCGGGAGGCTAGCGAGACCCAGTACTTC.

The J gene is TRBJ2-7, the V gene TRBV5-1; tentatively, D is TRBD1 (5 bases). From germline, CDR1 is SGHRS and CDR2 YFSETQ. V gave up 7 bases and J gave up 4 bases, with 18 bases separating them. The CDR3 is 14 amino acids. The CDR3 bases are TGCGCCAGCCGTCTTGGGGCAGGAGTGTACGAGCAGTACTTC. Translating gives CASRLGAGVYEQYF. The whole variable domain, filled in from reference TRBV5-1 and TRBJ2-7, reads KAGVTQTPRYLIKTRGQQVTLSCSPISGHRSVSWYQQTPGQGLQFLFEYFSETQRNKGNFPGRFSGRQFSNSRSEMNVSTLELGDSALYLCASRLGAGVYEQYFGPGTRLTVT.

The J gene is TRBJ2-7, the V gene TRBV11-2, with TRBD2 matching over 7 bases. The V gene's germline CDR1 is SGHAT and CDR2 FQNNGV. The CDR3 sequence is 13 residues long. V shed 5 bases and J 5 bases; nucleotides not matched to a gene: 6. CDR3 amino acids: CASSTRTSDEQYF. CDR3 bases: TGTGCCAGCAGCACCAGAACTAGCGACGAGCAGTACTTC.

The sample holds a few counts of this clonotype. The chain joins TRBV27 to TRBJ2-5; TRBD1 matches at 9 bases. Germline V lookup: CDR1 MNHEY, CDR2 SMNVEV (reference sequence). Germline trimming cut 0 bases from V and 5 bases from J; bases unmatched to any gene: 7. CDR3 length: 16 amino acids. CDR3 region: CASSLSGTGFGETQYF. As DNA, the CDR3 is TGTGCCAGCAGTTTATCCGGGACAGGGTTTGGTGAGACCCAGTACTTC.

This clonotype was counted a few times. V is TRBV5-1 and J is TRBJ2-7; D is perhaps TRBD2 (5 bases). The CDR3 totals 14 residues. Germline CDR1 is SGHRS and CDR2 is YFSETQ. Trimming shortened V by 4 bases and J by 6 bases, and 17 bases separated the two germline ends. The CDR3 loop reads CASSRQSSEGEQYF. The DNA of the CDR3 is TGCGCCAGCAGCCGGCAGTCCAGTGAGGGCGAGCAGTACTTC.

This clonotype came up a few times. The genes are TRBV6-5 and TRBJ2-7; D not resolved. Germline V lookup: CDR1 MNHEY, CDR2 SVGAGI. The CDR3 covers 13 residues. V dropped 6 bases and J dropped 6 bases, with 15 bases sitting between them. The CDR3 DNA is TGTGCCAGCAGCCCACCCGAATGGGGCGAGCAGTACTTC. It specifies CASSPPEWGEQYF.

This clonotype was seen more than once but under ten times. The rearrangement uses TRBV7-3 and TRBJ2-3, with 8 bases that match TRBD2. Germline CDR1 reads SGHTA; CDR2 reads FQGTGA. With 1 base clipped from V and 4 bases from J, the junction kept 1 base outside the gene matches. This CDR3 region has 14 residues. CDR3 amino acids: CASSLSSGADTQYF. CDR3 in DNA: TGTGCCAGCAGCTTAAGTAGCGGGGCAGATACGCAGTATTTT.

This clonotype was seen many times. The V gene is TRBV24-1, the J gene TRBJ2-5, with D tentatively TRBD1 (5 bases). The J call could be wrong; TRBJ2-1 is a better fit for the DNA end. CDR3 length: 12 amino acids. The germline gives CDR1 KGHDR, CDR2 SFDVKD. CDR3 DNA sequence: TGTGCCACCAGAAACCGTAGGGGTGAGCAGTTCTTC. Translation: CATRNRRGEQFF.

This clonotype has a handful of counts. This chain uses TRBV28 with TRBJ2-1; 7 nucleotides align to TRBD2. V shed 6 bases and J 5 bases; nucleotides not matched to a gene: 10. CDR3 length equals 15 residues. Looked up from germline, CDR1 is MDHEN and CDR2 is SYDVKM. CDR3 bases: TGTGCCAGCAGACTTAGCGGGTCAACGAACAATGAGCAGTTCTTC. It encodes CASRLSGSTNNEQFF.

This clonotype has only one observation. This chain connects TRBV5-1 to TRBJ1-1; no clear D gene. The V end lost 4 bases, the J end lost 1 base, and 14 bases lay between the germline ends. From germline, CDR1 is SGHRS and CDR2 YFSETQ. The CDR3 has 15 residues. The CDR3 loop reads CASSIGPFGNTEAFF. For the CDR3, the DNA is TGCGCCAGCAGCATTGGACCCTTCGGGAACACTGAAGCTTTCTTT.

The genes are TRBV4-3 and TRBJ2-2; D possibly corresponds to TRBD2 (5 bases). V lost 4 bases to trimming and J lost 2 bases, with 14 bases between them. The CDR3 has 16 residues. Germline lookup yields CDR1 LGHNA and CDR2 YSLEER. Written as DNA, the CDR3 is TGCGCCAGCAGCCGACTAACGGACCGAAACACCGGGGAGCTGTTTTTT. The encoded protein is CASSRLTDRNTGELFF.

The sample holds a few counts of this clonotype. The rearrangement links TRBV3-1 to TRBJ1-3, with D unclear. The CDR3 totals 15 residues. Between the trimmed V and J ends, which lost 1 base and 2 bases, there was a span of 9 bases. Germline CDR1 reads LGHDT; CDR2 reads YNNKEL (reference sequence). The CDR3, as DNA: TGTGCCAGCAGCCAAGCTGTGCTGACTGGAAACACCATATATTTT. Translating gives CASSQAVLTGNTIYF.

This clonotype was seen more than once but under ten times. The chain uses TRBV14 and TRBJ2-7, with TRBD2 matching over 12 bases. V dropped 2 bases and J dropped 3; count of bases not matched to a gene: 5. Germline assignment: CDR1 SGHDN and CDR2 FVKESK. This CDR3 spans 16 amino acids. In DNA, the CDR3 is TGTGCCAGCAGCCAACCGGGACTAGCGGGCCTCTACGAGCAGTACTTC. As protein: CASSQPGLAGLYEQYF.

This chain connects TRBV12-3 or TRBV12-4 to TRBJ2-5, with D perhaps given as TRBD1 or TRBD2 (5 bases each). The V end lost 6 bases, the J end lost 5 bases, and 13 bases lay between the germline ends. The CDR3 spans 13 residues. CDR3 nucleotide sequence: TGTGCCAGCAGCCGCGACTGGGGGGAGACCCAGTACTTC. Translating it yields CASSRDWGETQYF.

V and J are TRBV28 and TRBJ2-5; the match to TRBD2 covers 11 bases. The better agreement between TRBJ2-7 and the DNA end casts doubt on the J call. Germline V gives CDR1 MDHEN, CDR2 SYDVKM. This CDR3 has 17 amino acids. The CDR3 DNA reads TGTGCCAGCAGTTTATCTAGCGGGGGGAGGACCATCTCCGAGCAGTACTTC. Residues: CASSLSSGGRTISEQYF.

The V and J genes are TRBV7-6 and TRBJ2-7, with D unclear. CDR3 size: 15 residues. Trimming stripped 5 bases from V and 6 bases from J, with 20 bases between. Germline loops: CDR1 SGHVS, CDR2 FNYEAQ. CDR3 region: CASSQNTPGRGEQYF. DNA of the CDR3: TGTGCCAGCAGCCAAAACACCCCCGGAAGAGGCGAGCAGTACTTC.

In its sample, this clonotype was seen a few times. The junction and the germline gene differ at one end; a read error may be behind it. V usage is TRBV7-7 and J usage is TRBJ2-2, with D perhaps matching TRBD1 or TRBD2 (7 bases each). Germline CDR1 is SSHAT and CDR2 is FNYEAQ (reference sequence). This CDR3 region has 15 residues. The CDR3 sequence: CASSLDREGTGELFF. CDR3 bases: TGTGCTAGCAGCTTAGACAGGGAGGGGACCGGGGAGCTGTTTTTT.

The rearrangement links TRBV5-6 to TRBJ2-1; D gene uncertain. Trimming cost V 0 bases and J 1 base, with 11 bases left between them. CDR1 is SGHDT, CDR2 YYEEEE, per germline. This CDR3 has 16 amino acids. This chain's CDR3 is CASSLVGSRSYNEQFF. The CDR3 DNA reads TGTGCCAGCAGCTTGGTAGGGTCCCGATCCTACAATGAGCAGTTCTTC.

In this sample, this clonotype turned up many times. The chain joins TRBV7-9 to TRBJ2-1; D might be TRBD2 (6 bases). There are 15 residues in the CDR3. Germline-derived CDR1 and CDR2 are SEHNR and FQNEAQ (reference sequence). The V end was cut by 1 base, the J end by 3 bases, with 10 bases between. Here the CDR3 DNA reads TGTGCCAGCAGCTTAGGACTAGGGAACTACAATGAGCAGTTCTTC. As protein: CASSLGLGNYNEQFF.

This chain connects TRBV9 to TRBJ2-6; a weak D match, TRBD1 (6 bases). CDR1 and CDR2 from the germline V gene are SGDLS and YYNGEE. The CDR3 extends over 19 amino acids. Trimming left V 0 bases short and J 1 base short, with 17 bases between. The CDR3 protein is CASSVVRGFVRSGANVLTF. CDR3 sequence (DNA): TGTGCCAGCAGCGTAGTCAGGGGCTTCGTTCGGTCTGGGGCCAACGTCCTGACTTTC.

This clonotype was seen more than once but under ten times. This chain joins TRBV7-8 and TRBJ2-3, with D possibly being TRBD1 or TRBD2 (5 bases each). Germline CDR1 SGHVS, CDR2 FQNEAQ. Trimming pared 2 bases from V and 1 base from J, leaving 10 bases between. The CDR3 covers 15 residues. The CDR3 loop reads CASSLRGDRTDTQYF. The CDR3 nucleotides read TGTGCCAGCAGCTTAAGAGGGGACCGCACAGATACGCAGTATTTT.

V and J are TRBV5-1 and TRBJ2-5, with 9 bases matching TRBD1. Germline trimming cut 4 bases from V and 2 bases from J; bases unmatched to any gene: 6. In germline, CDR1 is SGHRS, CDR2 YFSETQ. The CDR3 runs to 15 residues. CDR3 residues: CASSEQGAGQETQYF. The CDR3 DNA reads TGCGCCAGCAGCGAACAGGGGGCCGGTCAAGAGACCCAGTACTTC.

The DNA for the CDR3 is TGTGCCACCAGCAGACCGGGACTAGCGGTAGACGAGCAGTTCTTC. Its translation is CATSRPGLAVDEQFF. The chain has TRBV15 and TRBJ2-1, with TRBD2 identical over 11 bases. The CDR3 covers 15 residues. Trimming removed 2 bases from V and 10 bases from J; junction bases left unmatched: 7. Germline CDR1 is LNHNV and CDR2 is YYDKDF (reference sequence).

This clonotype was recorded a few times. The rearrangement joins TRBV20-1 to TRBJ2-5; no firm D call. The J call may be in error: the DNA end matches TRBJ2-7 better. There are 12 residues in the CDR3. Germline lookup yields CDR1 DFQATT and CDR2 SNEGSKA (reference sequence). Written as DNA, the CDR3 is TGCAGTGTTTCAGACGGCTCCTACGAGCAGTACTTC. This gives the protein CSVSDGSYEQYF.

The chain is built from TRBV7-9 and TRBJ1-4; perhaps TRBD1 as D (6 bases). Germline-derived CDR1 and CDR2 are SEHNR and FQNEAQ (reference sequence). The CDR3 consists of 16 residues. The ends were cut back, 3 bases at V and 2 bases at J, with 13 bases in the middle. In DNA, the CDR3 is TGTGCCAGCAGCTTCCACAGGGAGGCGACTAATGAAAAACTGTTTTTT. Translating it yields CASSFHREATNEKLFF.